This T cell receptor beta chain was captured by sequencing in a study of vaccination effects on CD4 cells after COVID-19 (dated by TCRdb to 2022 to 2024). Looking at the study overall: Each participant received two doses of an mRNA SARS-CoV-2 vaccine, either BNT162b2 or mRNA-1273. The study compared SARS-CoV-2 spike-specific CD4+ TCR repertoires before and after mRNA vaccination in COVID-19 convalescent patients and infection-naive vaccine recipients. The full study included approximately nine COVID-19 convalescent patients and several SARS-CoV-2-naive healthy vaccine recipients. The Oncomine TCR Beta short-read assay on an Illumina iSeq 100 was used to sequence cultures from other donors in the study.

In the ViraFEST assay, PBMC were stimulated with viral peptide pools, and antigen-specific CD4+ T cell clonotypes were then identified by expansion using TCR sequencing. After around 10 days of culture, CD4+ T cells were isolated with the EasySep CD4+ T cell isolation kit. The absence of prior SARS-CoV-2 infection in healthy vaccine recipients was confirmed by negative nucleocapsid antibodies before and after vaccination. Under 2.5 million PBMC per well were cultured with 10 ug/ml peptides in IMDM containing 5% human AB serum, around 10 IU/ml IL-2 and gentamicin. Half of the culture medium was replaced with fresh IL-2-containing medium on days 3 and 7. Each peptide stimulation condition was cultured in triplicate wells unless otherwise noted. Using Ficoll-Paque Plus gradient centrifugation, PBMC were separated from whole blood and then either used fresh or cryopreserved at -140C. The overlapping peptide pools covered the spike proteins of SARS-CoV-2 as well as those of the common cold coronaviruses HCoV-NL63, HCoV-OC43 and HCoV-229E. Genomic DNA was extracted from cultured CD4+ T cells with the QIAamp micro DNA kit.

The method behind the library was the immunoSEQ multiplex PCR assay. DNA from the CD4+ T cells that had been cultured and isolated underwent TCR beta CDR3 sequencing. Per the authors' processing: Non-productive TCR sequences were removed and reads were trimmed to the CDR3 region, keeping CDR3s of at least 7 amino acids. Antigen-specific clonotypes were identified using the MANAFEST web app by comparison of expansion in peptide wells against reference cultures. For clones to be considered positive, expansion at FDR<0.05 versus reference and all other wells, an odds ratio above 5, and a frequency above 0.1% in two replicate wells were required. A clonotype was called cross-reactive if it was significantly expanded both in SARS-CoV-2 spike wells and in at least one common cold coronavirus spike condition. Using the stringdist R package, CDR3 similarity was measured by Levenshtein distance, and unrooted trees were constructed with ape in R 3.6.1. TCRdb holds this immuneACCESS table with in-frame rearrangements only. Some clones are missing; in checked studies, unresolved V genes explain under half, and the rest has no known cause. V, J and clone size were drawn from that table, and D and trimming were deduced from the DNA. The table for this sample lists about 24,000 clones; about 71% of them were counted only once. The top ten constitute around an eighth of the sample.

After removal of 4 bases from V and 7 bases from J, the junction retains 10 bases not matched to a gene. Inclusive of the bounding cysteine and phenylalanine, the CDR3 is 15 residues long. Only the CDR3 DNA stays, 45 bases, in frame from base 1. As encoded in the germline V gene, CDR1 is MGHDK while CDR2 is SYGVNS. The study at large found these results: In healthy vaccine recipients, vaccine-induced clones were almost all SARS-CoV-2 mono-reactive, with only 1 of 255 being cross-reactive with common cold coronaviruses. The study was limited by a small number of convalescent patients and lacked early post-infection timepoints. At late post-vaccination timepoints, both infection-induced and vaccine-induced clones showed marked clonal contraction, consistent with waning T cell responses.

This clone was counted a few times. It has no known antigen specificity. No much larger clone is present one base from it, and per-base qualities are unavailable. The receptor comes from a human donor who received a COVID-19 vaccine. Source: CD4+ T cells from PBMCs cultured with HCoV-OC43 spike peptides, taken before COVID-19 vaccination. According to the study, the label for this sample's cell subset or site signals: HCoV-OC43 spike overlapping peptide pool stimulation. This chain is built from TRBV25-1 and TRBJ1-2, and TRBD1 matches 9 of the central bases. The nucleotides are TGTGCCAGCAGTGCACAGGGGGCGACTTCTAGTGGCTACACCTTC. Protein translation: CASSAQGATSSGYTF.